This passage covers 10 T cell receptor beta chains from one sample sequenced in a study of neurological immune-mediated disorders. TCRdb re-called the 5' RACE reads through MiXCR, storing one row per CDR3 protein. In the table there are 35,000 to 40,000 distinct CDR3 sequences, over 8.5% of which are singletons. Time point denoted: technical triplicate 1. Sequencing was performed on PBMCs. Receptors originate from a man aged 60 to 75 with HTLV-1-associated myelopathy (HAM/TSP).

This clonotype has at least ten counts. The chain employs TRBV20-1 and TRBJ2-4, with D perhaps matching TRBD2 (7 bases). V lost 1 base, J lost 6 bases, and 13 bases lay in between. This CDR3 region has 14 residues. Per the germline V gene, CDR1 is DFQATT and CDR2 is SNEGSKA (reference sequence). The CDR3 here is CSARGGGPRNIQYF. The CDR3 region has the DNA TGCAGTGCTAGAGGGGGGGGCCCCAGAAACATTCAGTACTTC.

This clonotype was observed at least ten times. V usage is TRBV5-1 and J usage is TRBJ2-1; 10 bases line up with TRBD2. Germline V lookup: CDR1 SGHRS, CDR2 YFSETQ. J lost 8 bases, V lost 0 bases, and 14 bases had no gene match. This CDR3 has 18 amino acids. DNA for the CDR3: TGCGCCAGCAGCTTGGGTAATATAGCGGGAGGCCCCCCAGATGAGCAGTTCTTC. Amino acid sequence: CASSLGNIAGGPPDEQFF.

This clonotype was recorded many times. The rearrangement joins TRBV20-1 to TRBJ2-7, with D tentatively TRBD2 (6 bases). V lost 5 bases to trimming and J lost 5 bases, with 19 bases between them. Germline assignment: CDR1 DFQATT and CDR2 SNEGSKA (reference sequence). This CDR3 comprises 14 residues. CDR3 sequence reads: CSARRGGRENEQYF. The CDR3 DNA is TGCAGTGCTCGGAGGGGAGGACGGGAGAACGAGCAGTACTTC.

The genes are TRBV7-2 and TRBJ1-6; no firm D call. The CDR3 runs 15 residues. The V and J ends lost 3 bases and 11 bases respectively, with 17 bases between them. Germline V gene lookup returns CDR1 SGHTA and CDR2 FQGNSA. CDR3 DNA: TGTGCCAGCAGCTTTGCGGCTACCTCTGGGGCACCCCTCCACTTT. It codes for CASSFAATSGAPLHF.

This clonotype was counted once. DNA of the CDR3: TGTGCCAGCAGCGTAACGGGACAAGGAAACACCATATATTTT. Protein: CASSVTGQGNTIYF. The chain has TRBV11-2 and TRBJ1-3, with TRBD1 as a possible D gene (6 bases). V was shortened by 5 bases and J by 4 bases, with 12 bases between the two germline ends. Germline values: CDR1 SGHAT, CDR2 FQNNGV. The CDR3 is 14 amino acids.

This clonotype was picked up many times. The chain has TRBV28 and TRBJ2-1; TRBD2 matches at 10 bases. The CDR3 has 15 residues. Germline values: CDR1 MDHEN, CDR2 SYDVKM. The trim removed 7 bases at V and 5 bases at J, leaving 8 bases unmatched. As DNA, the CDR3 is TGTGCCAGCACCCCTAGCGGGAGCTGGCACAATGAGCAGTTCTTC. Encoded protein: CASTPSGSWHNEQFF.

This clonotype showed up many times. This chain links TRBV20-1 with TRBJ1-1, with 7 bases lining up with TRBD1. CDR3 length: 13 amino acids. Germline V gives CDR1 DFQATT, CDR2 SNEGSKA (reference sequence). V shed 6 bases, J shed 1 base, and the junction held 5 bases outside the gene matches. DNA for the CDR3: TGCAGTGCAACCGGACAGGCGAACACTGAAGCTTTCTTT. As protein: CSATGQANTEAFF.

There are many counts of this clonotype. The rearrangement links TRBV4-1 to TRBJ2-5; a possible D gene is TRBD2 (6 bases). Trimming pared 4 bases from V and 13 bases from J, leaving 28 bases between. The germline gives CDR1 MGHRA, CDR2 YSYEKL. The CDR3 length is 16 residues. DNA of the CDR3: TGCGCCAGCAGCCCTCGAGAGGCCGGGACTTCGAGACCCTGGTACTTC. It is translated as CASSPREAGTSRPWYF.

The V and J genes are TRBV11-3 and TRBJ2-7; 15 nucleotides align to TRBD2. The CDR3 totals 14 residues. Germline CDR1 and CDR2: SGHNT and YENEEA. With 4 bases clipped from V and 6 bases from J, the junction kept 1 base outside the gene matches. The CDR3 loop is CASSSGLAGGEQYF. The DNA of the CDR3 is TGTGCCAGCAGCTCGGGACTAGCGGGAGGCGAGCAGTACTTC.

This clonotype appeared many times. The CDR3 sequence is CASSRLAGGSYNEQFF. The DNA of the CDR3 is TGTGCCAGCAGCCGATTAGCGGGGGGATCTTACAATGAGCAGTTCTTC. This chain uses TRBV3-1 with TRBJ2-1; 10 bases line up with TRBD2. V lost 4 bases, J lost 4 bases, and 7 bases stayed unmatched. The CDR3 has 16 amino acids. Germline loops: CDR1 LGHDT, CDR2 YNNKEL (reference sequence).